This T cell receptor beta chain was identified during a study of OX40 agonist ivuxolimab in advanced cancers. Looking at the study overall: The costimulatory receptor OX40 (CD134) was targeted by ivuxolimab, a fully human IgG2 agonistic monoclonal antibody. Peripheral TCRbeta sequencing was intended to test whether TCR sequence diversity was altered and clonal T-cell expansion was caused by ivuxolimab. A male proportion of 70% to 90% and a mean age of approximately 58 years, ranging from about 23 to 90, were recorded for the dose-escalation cohort. The paper describes the monotherapy dose-escalation part (N of about 54 patients) of the phase I trial of ivuxolimab. Patients were allowed to have had prior anti-PD-1, anti-PD-L1 or anti-CTLA-4 therapy, and less than 45% of the dose-escalation patients had previously received checkpoint inhibitors. Partial responses were achieved by three dose-escalation patients, of whom one had hepatocellular carcinoma and two had cutaneous melanoma. Of the 50 or so patients in dose escalation, 19 had hepatocellular carcinoma, roughly 15 had melanoma, 9 had renal cell carcinoma and 9 had head and neck cancer. Intravenous ivuxolimab was administered to patients every 2 weeks at six dose levels: 0.01, 0.1, 0.3, 1.5, 3 and 10 mg/kg.

General conclusions and limits of the study: The antigen specificity of the peripheral T cells that underwent clonal expansion was not determined. After ivuxolimab, expanded clones were on average more numerous among CD8+ T cells than among CD4+ T cells. In partial responders in the 0.1-3.0 mg/kg groups, normalized peripheral clonal expansion was found to be among the lowest, especially among CD8+ T cells. Low levels of normalized T-cell clonal expansion were also seen in some nonresponding patients. At doses from 0.1 to 3.0 mg/kg, clonal expansion was seen in both CD4+ and CD8+ blood T cells between baseline and week 6.

Notes on this clone: Its binding antigen is unknown. No base quality values were provided; no much bigger clone lies one nucleotide off.

For sequencing of the TCRbeta CDR3 region, genomic DNA was extracted from the sorted cells. The immunoSEQ Assay was used for sequencing of TCRbeta CDR3 regions. As stored in TCRdb, this immuneACCESS dataset retains in-frame rearrangements with V and J assigned. A fraction of the clones does not appear; measured against another copy, unresolved V genes explain less than half of the discrepancy, and the remainder lacks a known reason. This sample is represented by 99,000 or so clones; around 94% of them were singletons. The ten biggest clones cover roughly 0.27% of the sample. Patients with autoimmune disease history or receiving systemic immunosuppression were excluded from the trial. Peripheral blood for TCR sequencing was drawn from every dose cohort at baseline, at cycle 4 day 1 and at cycle 7 day 1. Samples were obtained from an open-label, multicenter, first-in-human phase I dose-escalation trial of ivuxolimab. Adults with locally advanced or metastatic melanoma, renal cell, hepatocellular, or head and neck squamous cell carcinoma were enrolled in the trial. CD4+ and CD8+ T cells were sorted separately from peripheral blood before TCR sequencing.

Based on the germline V gene (reference sequence), the CDR1 and CDR2 sequences are MNHNY and SVGAGI. The CDR3, from cysteine to phenylalanine, totals 11 residues. Of all the DNA, just the CDR3 is kept, 33 bases in frame from base 1. Trimming costs V 6 bases and J 7 bases, and their ends lie 7 bases apart. The receptor's source is an adult with an advanced solid tumor such as melanoma, head and neck, liver or kidney cancer. The sequences come from CD4+ or CD8+ T cells sorted from blood, collected in a trial of the OX40 agonist ivuxolimab. The chain was built from TRBV6-6 and TRBJ2-1; a confident D gene designation cannot be given. The CDR3 reads CASSPANEQFF. The DNA is as follows: TGTGCCAGCAGCCCCGCTAATGAGCAGTTCTTC.